Below are 14 T cell receptor beta chains sequenced from a single sample in a study of T cell clones after liver transplantation. Data came from immunoSEQ multiplex PCR; TCRdb stores just in-frame clones and leaves some out. The data hold around 100,000 clones, with approximately 78% observed a single time. This material consisted of CD4+ T cells from blood, taken before liver transplant. Receptors were obtained from a human donor who received a liver transplant.

This chain links TRBV6-6 with TRBJ2-7, with D uncertain. V lost 6 bases and J lost 0, with 15 bases in between. The V gene's germline CDR1 is MNHNY and CDR2 SVGAGI (reference sequence). This CDR3 comprises 15 residues. The CDR3 region is CASSPLWGSSYEQYF. The CDR3 DNA reads as TGTGCCAGCAGCCCACTGTGGGGAAGCTCCTACGAGCAGTACTTC.

The chain joins TRBV13 to TRBJ2-1; TRBD2 aligns across 11 bases. Losses at the gene ends were 5 bases for V and 9 bases for J; bases not matched to a gene: 24. The CDR3 spans 20 residues. The V gene's germline CDR1 is PRHDT and CDR2 FYEKMQ (reference sequence). CDR3 residues: CASSPRSGFSGRAGLAEQFF. The DNA for the CDR3 is TGTGCCAGCAGCCCCAGGTCGGGCTTTAGCGGGAGGGCCGGGTTGGCTGAGCAGTTCTTC.

This chain links TRBV7-8 with TRBJ1-5; D gene unclear. The V end was cut by 5 bases, the J end by 1 base, with 9 bases between. The germline V gene encodes CDR1 SGHVS and CDR2 FQNEAQ. The CDR3 extends over 14 amino acids. CDR3 amino acids: CASSPGRSNQPQHF. DNA of the CDR3: TGTGCCAGCAGCCCCGGACGGAGCAATCAGCCCCAGCATTTT. The full variable domain, in which reference TRBV7-8 and TRBJ1-5 provide the parts outside the CDR3, is GAGVSQSPRYKVAKRGQDVALRCDPISGHVSLFWYQQALGQGPEFLTYFQNEAQLDKSGLPSDRFFAERPEGSVSTLKIQRTQQEDSAVYLCASSPGRSNQPQHFGDGTRLSIL.

The V and J genes are TRBV7-2 and TRBJ1-2; the D is unclear. Per the germline V gene, CDR1 is SGHTA and CDR2 is FQGNSA. V dropped 2 bases and J dropped 10 bases, with 14 bases sitting between them. The CDR3 covers 13 residues. CDR3 sequence (DNA): TGTGCCAGCAGCTTACAGATTCCTATGGACTACACCTTC. It codes for CASSLQIPMDYTF.

The chain is built from TRBV29-1 and TRBJ2-7, with a possible D match to TRBD2 (7 bases). Trimming left V 3 bases short and J 2 bases short, with 14 bases between. CDR1 and CDR2 (germline): SQVTM, ANQGSEA. This CDR3 is 14 amino acids long. CDR3 DNA: TGCAGCGTTGACTTGGGGGGGCAGACCTACGAGCAGTACTTC. Its translation: CSVDLGGQTYEQYF.

Written as DNA, the CDR3 is TGTGCCAGCAGCCCTGGACAGGGGAACTCCTACAATGAGCAGTTCTTC. It encodes CASSPGQGNSYNEQFF. This chain uses TRBV7-3 with TRBJ2-1, with TRBD1 matching over 9 bases. J was trimmed by 0 bases and V by 5 bases; bases with no gene match: 5. The CDR3 length is 16 residues. Germline CDR1 is SGHTA and CDR2 is FQGTGA.

CDR3: CASSPRTEAGELFF. The CDR3 DNA reads as TGCGCCAGCAGCCCGCGGACGGAAGCGGGGGAGCTGTTTTTT. This chain joins TRBV5-1 and TRBJ2-2; D gene uncertain. CDR3 length equals 14 residues. The V gene lost 4 bases and the J gene lost 8 bases, with 15 bases spanning the gap. From germline, CDR1 is SGHRS and CDR2 YFSETQ.

The rearrangement uses TRBV2 and TRBJ1-6; D may be TRBD1 (5 bases). There are 14 residues in the CDR3. V dropped 6 bases and J dropped 4 bases, with 10 bases sitting between them. Germline lookup yields CDR1 SNHLY and CDR2 FYNNEI. CDR3 bases: TGTGCCAGCAGCGGGACGGGGTATAATTCACCCCTCCACTTT. Amino acids: CASSGTGYNSPLHF.

This clone came up a few times. The CDR3 reads CASSLDRNTEAFF. DNA for the CDR3: TGCGCCAGCAGCTTAGACAGGAACACTGAAGCTTTCTTT. The chain is built from TRBV5-1 and TRBJ1-1, with TRBD1 as a possible D gene (5 bases). CDR3 size: 13 residues. The V and J ends lost 2 bases and 1 base respectively, with 6 bases between them. From germline, CDR1 is SGHRS and CDR2 YFSETQ.

V is TRBV6-5 and J is TRBJ1-4; D is unclear. The CDR3 is made up of 15 amino acids. V shed 6 bases and J shed 1 base, with 12 bases lying between them. From germline, CDR1 is MNHEY and CDR2 SVGAGI. CDR3 DNA sequence: TGTGCCAGCAGCCGAGGACTCTTAACTAATGAAAAACTGTTTTTT. This gives the protein CASSRGLLTNEKLFF.

The chain uses TRBV7-3 and TRBJ2-3; 7 nucleotides align to TRBD1. Per germline, CDR1 SGHTA and CDR2 FQGTGA. With V trimmed by 2 bases and J by 4 bases, 9 bases remained unmatched. The CDR3 is 16 amino acids. This CDR3 reads CASSLEVTGTADTQYF. CDR3 in DNA: TGTGCCAGCAGCTTAGAGGTGACAGGGACCGCAGATACGCAGTATTTT.

This sequence joins TRBV4-1 and TRBJ1-3; no clear D gene. CDR1 and CDR2 (germline): MGHRA, YSYEKL. V was shortened by 2 bases and J by 1 base, with 12 bases between the two germline ends. This CDR3 is 16 amino acids long. CDR3 protein: CASSQFTGTSGNTIYF. The CDR3 nucleotides are TGCGCCAGCAGCCAATTCACGGGCACATCTGGAAACACCATATATTTT.

The chain uses TRBV11-2 and TRBJ2-7, with 13 bases lining up with TRBD2. This CDR3 contains 14 residues. V shed 4 bases, J shed 6 bases, and the junction held 3 bases outside the gene matches. Germline V gene lookup returns CDR1 SGHAT and CDR2 FQNNGV. The CDR3 sequence: CASSSGLAGIEQYF. CDR3 sequence (DNA): TGTGCCAGCAGCTCGGGACTAGCGGGAATCGAGCAGTACTTC.

The rearrangement links TRBV4-2 to TRBJ1-1; D remains unclear. V lost 0 bases, J lost 11 bases, and 10 bases lay in between. The CDR3 loop spans 12 amino acids. Germline-derived CDR1 and CDR2 are LGHNA and YNFKEQ. The CDR3 DNA reads TGTGCCAGCAGCCAAGATCGAGTGAAGGCTTTCTTT. As protein: CASSQDRVKAFF.